A selection of T cell receptor beta chains follows, all from one sample in a study of memory CD4+ T cells and cytomegalovirus serostatus. Sequencing was performed with immunoSEQ multiplex PCR; in TCRdb, only in-frame clones are kept and a portion is missing. This table has about 56,000 clones, roughly 87% appearing once. The sample taken for sequencing was memory CD4+ T cells from blood. The receptors were gathered from an adult in good health and CMV-seronegative. The CDR3 runs from the conserved cysteine through the conserved F or W. Each record gives: D gene, J gene, V gene, clone size, CDR3 DNA, CDR3 protein. A D gene is named only where the DNA matches it firmly. Clone size appears in some rows only: once, few, many, or a class for an expanded clone.

TRBD2 | TRBJ2-5 | TRBV4-2 | - | TGTGCCAGCAGCCAAGGACTAGCGGCGTCACAAGAGACCCAGTACTTC | CASSQGLAASQETQYF
- | TRBJ1-2 | TRBV6-4 | - | TGTGCCAGCAGACCCGGAGGGACCGTCGTTGAGGGCTACACCTTC | CASRPGGTVVEGYTF
- | TRBJ1-5 | TRBV19 | - | TGTGCCAGTAGTATGAATGACCGACGGATAATGCATTTT | CASSMNDRRIMHF
TRBD1 | TRBJ1-4 | TRBV19 | - | TGTGCCAGTAGTGCTGACAGGGGAGATTGGGAAAAACTGTTTTTT | CASSADRGDWEKLFF
TRBD1 | TRBJ2-6 | TRBV4-2 | - | TGTGCCAGCAGCCAAGAGGGACAGTCCGCCTCTGGGGCCAACGTCCTGACTTTC | CASSQEGQSASGANVLTF
TRBD1 | TRBJ1-2 | TRBV27 | - | TGTGCCAGCAGTCCCGGGACAGGATGGGCTAACTATGGCTACACCTTC | CASSPGTGWANYGYTF
- | TRBJ2-3 | TRBV29-1 | - | TGCAGCGTTGTGGAACGGGGGGCGGGTGATACGCAGTATTTT | CSVVERGAGDTQYF
- | TRBJ1-2 | TRBV15 | - | TGTGCCACCAGCAGAGAGTGGGGGACCAACTATGGCTACACCTTC | CATSREWGTNYGYTF
- | TRBJ2-3 | TRBV4-3 | - | TGCGCCAGCAGCCAAGATCTAGGGCTTTGGACTACCACAGATACGCAGTATTTT | CASSQDLGLWTTTDTQYF
- | TRBJ2-7 | TRBV5-1 | once | TGCGCCAGCAGCCCGGGGACCTCTGGGGCCCTCGAGCAGTACTTC | CASSPGTSGALEQYF
- | TRBJ1-1 | TRBV7-2 | - | TGTGCCAGCAGCATAGGGCCGAACACTGAAGCTTTCTTT | CASSIGPNTEAFF
- | TRBJ2-7 | TRBV2 | - | TGTGCCAGCAGTGGAAGCCCGATAAGTATCGAGCAGTACTTC | CASSGSPISIEQYF
- | TRBJ2-1 | TRBV5-8 | - | TGTGCCAGCAGCTTGTACTTGAGGAGGAATGAGCAGTTCTTC | CASSLYLRRNEQFF
- | TRBJ2-5 | TRBV5-4 | once | TGTGCCAGCAGCTTGTCCAGGGGGGGACAAGAGACCCAGTACTTC | CASSLSRGGQETQYF
- | TRBJ1-2 | TRBV7-8 | - | TGTGCCAGCAGCTTAAATAGGGCAGACGGAGACCTCTATGGCTACACCTTC | CASSLNRADGDLYGYTF
TRBD2 | TRBJ2-1 | TRBV2 | once | TGTGCCGGCCAAGTAGCGGGGGGCCTCTACAATGAGCAGTTCTTC | CAGQVAGGLYNEQFF
TRBD1 | TRBJ2-7 | TRBV7-9 | - | TGTGCCAGCAGCTTAGGACAGGGGCATTCCTACGAGCAGTACTTC | CASSLGQGHSYEQYF
- | TRBJ2-5 | TRBV7-9 | - | TGTGCCAGCAGCTTAGGAACTGGGGCTAGTTTTTTGCAAGAGACCCAGTACTTC | CASSLGTGASFLQETQYF
TRBD1 | TRBJ1-1 | TRBV10-2 | - | TGCGCCAGCAGTGAAGGGACAGAGAACACTGAAGCTTTCTTT | CASSEGTENTEAFF
TRBD1 | TRBJ2-7 | TRBV7-2 | few | TGTGCCAGCAGGAGAGGACAGGGGGCCTACGAGCAGTACTTC | CASRRGQGAYEQYF
- | TRBJ1-2 | TRBV4-2 | - | TGTGCCAGCAGCCAAGAAAGTGGTCAGGGGACTAACTATGGCTACACCTTC | CASSQESGQGTNYGYTF
TRBD1 | TRBJ1-4 | TRBV4-2 | - | TGTGCCAGCAGCCAAGTAAAGGCGGGACAGGGTGGTGAAAAACTGTTTTTT | CASSQVKAGQGGEKLFF
- | TRBJ2-7 | TRBV5-4 | - | TGTGCCAGCAGCTCAGGGGAATGGAACGAGCAGTACTTC | CASSSGEWNEQYF
- | TRBJ1-6 | TRBV19 | few | TGTGCCAGTAGGCCTTCTCCGGGTAATTCACCCCTCCACTTT | CASRPSPGNSPLHF
- | TRBJ2-7 | TRBV7-8 | few | TGTGCCAGCAGCCCCCGGACTGGGCAGGGGGAGCAGTACTTC | CASSPRTGQGEQYF
- | TRBJ2-3 | TRBV5-4 | - | TGTGCCAGCAGCTCGGATCCGGTTGCAGATACGCAGTATTTT | CASSSDPVADTQYF
TRBD2 | TRBJ2-7 | TRBV5-6 | - | TGTGCCAGCAGCTTGAGTCTAGCGGGGGCGGGCGAGCAGTACTTC | CASSLSLAGAGEQYF
- | TRBJ1-1 | TRBV7-9 | - | TGTGCCAGCAGGGTGTGGGCTCCGGGGAACACTGAAGCTTTCTTT | CASRVWAPGNTEAFF
- | TRBJ1-3 | TRBV11-2 | - | TGTGCCAGCAGCTCAGAGTTTTCCGCCTCTGGAAACACCATATATTTT | CASSSEFSASGNTIYF
TRBD2 | TRBJ2-1 | TRBV5-1 | - | TGCGCCAGCAGCTTGGAACTAGCGGGGGGCGGCAATGAGCAGTTCTTC | CASSLELAGGGNEQFF
- | TRBJ2-7 | TRBV7-9 | - | TGTGCCAGCAGCCCAGGGGTACGGGGGGACGAGCAGTACTTC | CASSPGVRGDEQYF
TRBD1 | TRBJ1-1 | TRBV14 | - | TGTGCCAGCAGCCCCCCGACAGGGGGACAAACTGAAGCTTTCTTT | CASSPPTGGQTEAFF
- | TRBJ2-1 | TRBV2 | - | TGTGCCAGCAGTCGAACTAGCTACAATGAGCAGTTCTTC | CASSRTSYNEQFF
- | TRBJ1-1 | TRBV28 | - | TGTGCCAGCAGTTTAGTCCCATGGTTTACCCTAATGAACACTGAAGCTTTCTTT | CASSLVPWFTLMNTEAFF
- | TRBJ1-1 | TRBV7-2 | few | TGTGCCAGCAGCTCGGGACAGAACACTGAAGCTTTCTTT | CASSSGQNTEAFF
- | TRBJ1-1 | TRBV9 | once | TGTGCCAGCAGCCCGCATGTTCTGGGGAGCACTGAAGCTTTCTTT | CASSPHVLGSTEAFF
TRBD1 | TRBJ2-1 | TRBV19 | few | TGTGCCAGTAGTCTTCACCTAAGGACAGGGAACAATGAGCAGTTCTTC | CASSLHLRTGNNEQFF
- | TRBJ1-1 | TRBV30 | - | TGTGCCTGTCGACAGGATATGAACACTGAAGCTTTCTTT | CACRQDMNTEAFF
- | TRBJ1-1 | TRBV12-5 | - | TGTGCTAGTGGTCCCTCGGGTGGTGTAGAAGCTTTCTTT | CASGPSGGVEAFF
TRBD1 | TRBJ1-2 | TRBV5-4 | few | TGTGCCAGCAGCTTGGCCAGAGAAGGACAGGGGGCGGGTACCTTC | CASSLAREGQGAGTF
- | TRBJ2-1 | TRBV4-1 | - | TGCGCCAGCAGCCAATGGGCTAGTTCCTACAATGAGCAGTTCTTC | CASSQWASSYNEQFF
- | TRBJ2-3 | TRBV20-1 | once | TGCAGTGGCGCGACAGATACGCAGTATTTT | CSGATDTQYF
TRBD1 | TRBJ2-7 | TRBV4-3 | - | TGCGCCAGCAGCCCTGACGCCAGGGGGCTACAGGGGTACGAGCAGTACTTC | CASSPDARGLQGYEQYF
- | TRBJ1-5 | TRBV19 | - | TGTGCCAGTAGTCTACAGACAGGAGGGCAGCCCCAGCATTTT | CASSLQTGGQPQHF
TRBD1 | TRBJ1-2 | TRBV2 | - | TGTGCCAGCAGTCCCCTAACAGGGGAGGGCTACACCTTC | CASSPLTGEGYTF
TRBD1 | TRBJ1-3 | TRBV7-9 | - | TGTGCCAGCAGCTTAAGTAACAGGGGGCCTGGAAACACCATATATTTT | CASSLSNRGPGNTIYF
TRBD2 | TRBJ2-5 | TRBV7-9 | - | TGTGCCAGCAGCTTAGGAGCGAGCGGGGGGGCTTGGGGAGAGACCCAGTACTTC | CASSLGASGGAWGETQYF
TRBD1 | TRBJ1-4 | TRBV29-1 | - | TGCAGCGGGGCACAGGGGGGGAATAATGAAAAACTGTTTTTT | CSGAQGGNNEKLFF
- | TRBJ2-3 | TRBV4-2 | - | TGTGCCAGCAGCCAAGGGGGGATTTCAGATACGCAGTATTTT | CASSQGGISDTQYF
TRBD1 | TRBJ2-7 | TRBV11-2 | - | TGTGCCAGCAGCATGGACAGGTTTTACGAGCAGTACTTC | CASSMDRFYEQYF
TRBD1 | TRBJ2-2 | TRBV4-2 | - | TGTGCCAGCAGCCAGGGACAGGGCACCGGGGAGCTGTTTTTT | CASSQGQGTGELFF
TRBD1 | TRBJ2-3 | TRBV29-1 | - | TGCAGCGTGGGGGACAGGAACACAGATACGCAGTATTTT | CSVGDRNTDTQYF
- | TRBJ1-4 | TRBV6-5 | - | TGTGCCAGCAGTTACTCGACTGCAACTAATGAAAAACTGTTTTTT | CASSYSTATNEKLFF
- | TRBJ2-7 | TRBV5-5 | once | TGTGCCAGCAGCTTGAGGGGCCAGGGCCCCTACGAGCAGTACTTC | CASSLRGQGPYEQYF
TRBD2 | TRBJ2-5 | TRBV19 | - | TGTGCCAGTAGTATGAGCGGGGGGGCCGGAGAGACCCAGTACTTC | CASSMSGGAGETQYF